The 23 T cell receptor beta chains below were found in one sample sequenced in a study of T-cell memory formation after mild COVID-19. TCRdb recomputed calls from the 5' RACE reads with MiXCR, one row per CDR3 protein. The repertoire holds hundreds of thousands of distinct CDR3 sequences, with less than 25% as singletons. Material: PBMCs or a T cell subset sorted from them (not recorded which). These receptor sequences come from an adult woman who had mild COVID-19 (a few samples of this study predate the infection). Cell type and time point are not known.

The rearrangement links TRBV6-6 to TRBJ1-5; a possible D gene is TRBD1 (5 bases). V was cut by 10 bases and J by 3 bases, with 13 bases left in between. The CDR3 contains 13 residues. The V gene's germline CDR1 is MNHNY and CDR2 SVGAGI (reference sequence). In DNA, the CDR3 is TGTGCCATCCGGGGGGGACCCAATCAGCCCCAGCATTTT. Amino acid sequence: CAIRGGPNQPQHF.

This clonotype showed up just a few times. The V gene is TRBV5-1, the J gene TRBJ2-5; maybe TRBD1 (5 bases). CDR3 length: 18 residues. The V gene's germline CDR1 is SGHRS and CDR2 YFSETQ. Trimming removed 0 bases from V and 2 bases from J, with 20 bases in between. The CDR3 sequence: CASSLGDGALRDQETQYF. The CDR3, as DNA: TGCGCCAGCAGCTTGGGGGATGGGGCTCTTCGTGATCAAGAGACCCAGTACTTC.

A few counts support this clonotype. CDR3 residues: CASSSGTRWETQYF. The CDR3 region has the DNA TGTGCCAGCAGCTCCGGGACTCGATGGGAGACCCAGTACTTC. The chain carries TRBV7-2 and TRBJ2-5, with D tentatively TRBD2 (6 bases). Trimming shortened V by 4 bases and J by 5 bases, and 14 bases separated the two germline ends. Germline V gives CDR1 SGHTA, CDR2 FQGNSA. This CDR3 has 14 amino acids.

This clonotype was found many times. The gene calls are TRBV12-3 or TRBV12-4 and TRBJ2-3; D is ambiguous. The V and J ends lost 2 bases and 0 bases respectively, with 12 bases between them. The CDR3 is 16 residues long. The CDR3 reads CASSLLRRTSTDTQYF. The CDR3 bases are TGTGCCAGCAGTTTACTACGTCGCACTAGCACAGATACGCAGTATTTT.

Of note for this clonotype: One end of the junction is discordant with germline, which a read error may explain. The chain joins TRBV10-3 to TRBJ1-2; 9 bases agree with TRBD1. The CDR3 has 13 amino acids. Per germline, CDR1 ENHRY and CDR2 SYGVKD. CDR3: CAISEASGQGSTF. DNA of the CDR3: TGTGCCATCAGTGAGGCCTCGGGACAGGGCTCCACCTTC.

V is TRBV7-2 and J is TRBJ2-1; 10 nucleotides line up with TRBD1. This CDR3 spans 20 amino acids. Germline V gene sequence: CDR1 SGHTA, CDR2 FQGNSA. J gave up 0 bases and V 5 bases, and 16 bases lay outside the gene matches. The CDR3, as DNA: TGTGCCAGCAGCCGACTTCCACCGGGACAGGGGCTTAGCTCCTACAATGAGCAGTTCTTC. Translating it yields CASSRLPPGQGLSSYNEQFF.

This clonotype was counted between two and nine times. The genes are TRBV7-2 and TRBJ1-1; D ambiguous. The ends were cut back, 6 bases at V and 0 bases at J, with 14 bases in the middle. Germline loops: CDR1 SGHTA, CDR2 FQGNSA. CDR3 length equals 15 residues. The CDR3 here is CASSARAGLNTEAFF. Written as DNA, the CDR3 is TGTGCCAGCAGTGCTCGGGCTGGGCTGAACACTGAAGCTTTCTTT.

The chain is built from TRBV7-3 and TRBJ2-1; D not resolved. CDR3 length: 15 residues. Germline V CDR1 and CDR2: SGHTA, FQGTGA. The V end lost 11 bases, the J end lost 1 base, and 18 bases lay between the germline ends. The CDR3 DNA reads TGTGCCCGTAGGTTGGTTCCGAGGTCCTACAATGAGCAGTTCTTC. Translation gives CARRLVPRSYNEQFF. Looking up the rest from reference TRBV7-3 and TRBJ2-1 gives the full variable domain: GAGVSQTPSNKVTEKGKYVELRCDPISGHTALYWYRQSLGQGPEFLIYFQGTGAADDSGLPNDRFFAVRPEGSVSTLKIQRTERGDSAVYLCARRLVPRSYNEQFFGPGTRLTVL.

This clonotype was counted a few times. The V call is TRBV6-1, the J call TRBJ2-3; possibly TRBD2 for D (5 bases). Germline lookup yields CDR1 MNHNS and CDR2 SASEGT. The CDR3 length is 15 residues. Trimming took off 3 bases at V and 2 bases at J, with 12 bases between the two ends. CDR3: CASSDSRGVTDTQYF. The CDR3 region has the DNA TGTGCCAGCAGTGACTCACGGGGAGTCACAGATACGCAGTATTTT.

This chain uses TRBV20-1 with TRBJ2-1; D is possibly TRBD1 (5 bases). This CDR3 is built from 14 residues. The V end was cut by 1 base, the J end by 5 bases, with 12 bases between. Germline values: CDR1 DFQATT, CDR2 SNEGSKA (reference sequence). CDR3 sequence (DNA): TGCAGTGCTAGAGCCAGGGTCCATAACAATGAGCAGTTCTTC. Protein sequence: CSARARVHNNEQFF.

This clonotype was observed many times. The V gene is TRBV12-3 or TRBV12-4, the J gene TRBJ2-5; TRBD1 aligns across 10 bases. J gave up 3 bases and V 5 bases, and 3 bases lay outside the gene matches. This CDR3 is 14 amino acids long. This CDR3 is CASSRTGGKETQYF. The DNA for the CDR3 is TGTGCCAGCAGTAGGACAGGGGGAAAAGAGACCCAGTACTTC.

For the CDR3, the DNA is TGTGCCAGCAGCTTGGTGAAGTTCCACGAGCAGTACTTC. Encoded protein: CASSLVKFHEQYF. The V gene is TRBV7-8, the J gene TRBJ2-7, with D hard to call. Germline V gives CDR1 SGHVS, CDR2 FQNEAQ. Trimming left V 3 bases short and J 5 bases short, with 11 bases between. The CDR3 covers 13 residues. Supplemented by reference TRBV7-8 and TRBJ2-7, the full variable domain reads GAGVSQSPRYKVAKRGQDVALRCDPISGHVSLFWYQQALGQGPEFLTYFQNEAQLDKSGLPSDRFFAERPEGSVSTLKIQRTQQEDSAVYLCASSLVKFHEQYFGPGTRLTVT.

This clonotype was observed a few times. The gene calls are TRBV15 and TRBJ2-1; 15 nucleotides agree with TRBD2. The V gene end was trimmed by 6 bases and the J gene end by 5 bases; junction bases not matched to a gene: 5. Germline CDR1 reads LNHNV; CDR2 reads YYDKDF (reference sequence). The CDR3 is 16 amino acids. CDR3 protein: CATSIGLAGGDNEQFF. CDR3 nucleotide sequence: TGTGCCACCAGTATTGGACTAGCGGGAGGGGACAATGAGCAGTTCTTC. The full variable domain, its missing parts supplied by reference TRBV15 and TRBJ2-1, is DAMVIQNPRYQVTQFGKPVTLSCSQTLNHNVMYWYQQKSSQAPKLLFHYYDKDFNNEADTPDNFQSRRPNTSFCFLDIRSPGLGDTAMYLCATSIGLAGGDNEQFFGPGTRLTVL.

As DNA, the CDR3 is TGTGCCAGCAGCTTAGGGAGGGGACCGGCATCACCCCTCCACTTT. It yields the protein CASSLGRGPASPLHF. The rearrangement joins TRBV7-9 to TRBJ1-6; D may be TRBD1 (5 bases). Deletions cut 1 base from V and 10 bases from J, with 14 bases between. Germline CDR1 is SEHNR and CDR2 is FQNEAQ (reference sequence). The CDR3 has 15 amino acids. The entire variable domain, with the rest obtained from reference TRBV7-9 and TRBJ1-6, is as follows: DTGVSQNPRHKITKRGQNVTFRCDPISEHNRLYWYRQTLGQGPEFLTYFQNEAQLEKSRLLSDRFSAERPKGSFSTLEIQRTEQGDSAMYLCASSLGRGPASPLHFGNGTRLTVT.

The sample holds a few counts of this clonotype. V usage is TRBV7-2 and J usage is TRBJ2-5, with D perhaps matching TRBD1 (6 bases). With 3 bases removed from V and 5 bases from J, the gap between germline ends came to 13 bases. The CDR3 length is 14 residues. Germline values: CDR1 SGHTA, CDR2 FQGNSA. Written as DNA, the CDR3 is TGTGCCAGCAGCTTCCAGGGGTACAGGGAGACCCAGTACTTC. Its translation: CASSFQGYRETQYF. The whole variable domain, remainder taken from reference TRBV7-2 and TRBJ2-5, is GAGVSQSPSNKVTEKGKDVELRCDPISGHTALYWYRQSLGQGLEFLIYFQGNSAPDKSGLPSDRFSAERTGGSVSTLTIQRTQQEDSAVYLCASSFQGYRETQYFGPGTRLLVL.

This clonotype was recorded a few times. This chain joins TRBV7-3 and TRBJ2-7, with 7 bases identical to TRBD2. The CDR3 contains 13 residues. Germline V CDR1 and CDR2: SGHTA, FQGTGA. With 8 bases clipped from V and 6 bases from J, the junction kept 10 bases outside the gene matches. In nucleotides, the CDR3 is TGTGCCAGCGGCCCGGGACTAACCCTCGAGCAGTACTTC. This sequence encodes CASGPGLTLEQYF. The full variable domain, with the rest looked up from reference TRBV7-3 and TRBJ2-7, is GAGVSQTPSNKVTEKGKYVELRCDPISGHTALYWYRQSLGQGPEFLIYFQGTGAADDSGLPNDRFFAVRPEGSVSTLKIQRTERGDSAVYLCASGPGLTLEQYFGPGTRLTVT.

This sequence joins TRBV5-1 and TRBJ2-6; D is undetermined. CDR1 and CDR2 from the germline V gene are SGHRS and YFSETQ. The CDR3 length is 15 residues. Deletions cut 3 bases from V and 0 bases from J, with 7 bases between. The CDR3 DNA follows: TGCGCCAGCAGCTCGGTAGTCTCTGGGGCCAACGTCCTGACTTTC. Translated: CASSSVVSGANVLTF.

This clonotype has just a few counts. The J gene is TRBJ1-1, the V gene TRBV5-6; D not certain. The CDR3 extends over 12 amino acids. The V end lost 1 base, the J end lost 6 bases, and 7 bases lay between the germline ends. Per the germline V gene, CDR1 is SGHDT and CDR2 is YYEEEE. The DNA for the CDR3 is TGTGCCAGCAGCTTGATCTATTCTGAAGCTTTCTTT. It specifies CASSLIYSEAFF.

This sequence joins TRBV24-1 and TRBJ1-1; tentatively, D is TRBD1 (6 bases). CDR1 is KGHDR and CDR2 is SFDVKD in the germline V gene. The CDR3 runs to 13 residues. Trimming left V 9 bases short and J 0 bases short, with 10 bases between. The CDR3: CATRTAMNTEAFF. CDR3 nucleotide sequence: TGTGCCACCCGGACAGCCATGAACACTGAAGCTTTCTTT.

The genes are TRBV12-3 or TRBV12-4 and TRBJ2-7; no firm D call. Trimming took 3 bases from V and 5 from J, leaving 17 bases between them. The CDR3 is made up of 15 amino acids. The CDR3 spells CASSFIGGAGDEQYF. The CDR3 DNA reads TGTGCCAGCAGTTTCATTGGCGGAGCTGGCGACGAGCAGTACTTC.

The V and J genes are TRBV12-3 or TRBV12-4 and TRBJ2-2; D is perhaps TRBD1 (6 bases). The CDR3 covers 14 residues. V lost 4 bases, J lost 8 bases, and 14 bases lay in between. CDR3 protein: CASSYNLQGGELFF. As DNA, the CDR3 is TGTGCCAGCAGTTATAACCTTCAGGGGGGGGAGCTGTTTTTT.

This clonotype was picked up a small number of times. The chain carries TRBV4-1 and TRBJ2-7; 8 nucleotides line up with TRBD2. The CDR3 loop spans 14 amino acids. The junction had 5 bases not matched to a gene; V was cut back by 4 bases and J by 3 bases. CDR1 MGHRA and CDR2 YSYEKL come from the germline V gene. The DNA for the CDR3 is TGCGCCAGCAGCCGCGGACTAGCTGGCTACGAGCAGTACTTC. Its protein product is CASSRGLAGYEQYF.

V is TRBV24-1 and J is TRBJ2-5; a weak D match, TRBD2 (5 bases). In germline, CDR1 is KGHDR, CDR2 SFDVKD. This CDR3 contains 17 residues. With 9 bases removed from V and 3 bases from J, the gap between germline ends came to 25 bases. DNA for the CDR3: TGTGCCACCCCCGTCTGGCGGGTGGCGATATTGGAAGAGACCCAGTACTTC. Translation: CATPVWRVAILEETQYF.